This T cell receptor beta chain was sequenced in a study of CD8 T cells in Susac syndrome (dated by TCRdb to the late 2010s). Concerning the study at large: Among the sequenced Susac syndrome patients, more than five had clinically active disease and eight were in clinical remission. Repertoire sequencing was used to test whether CD8+ T cell activation and differentiation in Susac syndrome was antigen driven. At the time of blood withdrawal, Susac syndrome patients were either therapy-naive, taking corticosteroids (with some also receiving IVIg), or on IVIg alone. Findings and caveats that apply to the study as a whole: The number of individuals in the TCR sequencing and HLA analysis was recognized as being relatively small. No clonal expansion was detected in the CD4+ T cell repertoire of Susac syndrome patients.

High-throughput TCR beta sequencing profiled peripheral blood CD8+ and CD4+ T cells from healthy donors, Susac syndrome patients and multiple sclerosis patients. Susac syndrome patients met recently defined diagnostic criteria for definite or probable disease. CD8+ TEMRA cells were enriched by FACS, while bulk CD8+ and CD4+ T cells were purified by magnetic negative isolation. Blood was collected in EDTA tubes and processed within 24 hours, with PBMCs isolated through density gradient centrifugation. PBMCs intended for TCR sequencing were cryopreserved in liquid nitrogen and thawed later in a water bath at 37 degrees C. A purity of at least 90% was achieved for sorted or isolated CD4+, CD8+ and CD8+ TEMRA cells. Comments on this clonotype: Its antigen is unknown. Base qualities were left out, and no much larger clone turns up one base away.

The CDR3 runs 11 amino acids, cysteine and phenylalanine included. The sequence is cut down to CDR3 DNA, 33 bases in frame from base 1. V has 3 bases trimmed and J has 5 bases trimmed; junction bases matching no gene number 0. In the germline V gene (reference sequence), CDR1 corresponds to GTSNPN and CDR2 to SVGIG. RNA was extracted using the RNeasy kit, and roughly 0.5 to 1 ug of the RNA was reverse transcribed with random hexamers. The immunoSEQ multiplex PCR assay, covering 54 Vbeta and 13 Jbeta segments, was used to amplify TCR beta CDR3 regions. PCR amplification bias was corrected by using a synthetic template baseline for primer optimization and computational correction. On the study's bioinformatics: Reads were annotated to V, D and J genes per IMGT and analyzed with immunoSEQ Analyzer, keeping only productive sequences. Clonality was computed as one minus Shannon entropy normalized by log2 of the number of productive unique sequences. Public and private clones were assessed among the 100 most prevalent clones of each patient and control. Clones were defined as Susac-specific when absent from the healthy and MS cohorts, from 1,000 to 1,100 published viral clones and from other ImmuneACCESS disease sequences. The public reads were run again by TCRdb, first through fastp at Q25 and then through MiXCR, and only productive beta chains were kept. Merged by CDR3 protein, the rows form single entries marked with the most common genes and DNA. These V and J calls are TCRdb output, not the study's own analysis. This sample has about 240,000 distinct CDR3 sequences in its table, and 90% to 97% of those were observed once. The ten biggest clones cover about 0.1% of the sample.

This TCR was sampled from a human donor with Susac syndrome. Sequencing input: CD4+ T cells from PBMCs. Rearrangement joined TRBV30 to TRBJ2-5, and TRBD2 aligns with 7 junction nucleotides. The nucleotides are TGTGCCTGGAGCGGGGGGGAGACCCAGTACTTC. Its product reads: CAWSGGETQYF.